These 32 T cell receptor beta chains came from one sample sequenced in a study of shared clonotypes between healthy human individuals. The naive CD8 population came from CD45RO-negative cells selected for CCR7, without terminally differentiated effector memory CD45RA+ cells. Repertoires were generated with immunoSEQ multiplex PCR, while TCRdb's copy carries only in-frame clones and drops some. The data hold about 2.1 million clones, with more than 85% observed a single time. The sequenced sample consisted of naive CD8+ T cells from PBMCs. The source is a man aged 18 to 29 in good health. Some clones in this sample may be carry-over from other donors' samples.

To note about this clone: Within the sample, other DNA sequences also encode this same CDR3. The J gene is TRBJ1-5, the V gene TRBV2; no clear D. V was clipped by 6 bases and J by 0 bases, with 6 bases between them. Germline CDR1 and CDR2: SNHLY and FYNNEI. The CDR3 is 13 residues long. The CDR3 sequence is CASRDRSNQPQHF. In DNA, the CDR3 is TGTGCCAGCAGAGACCGTAGCAATCAGCCCCAGCATTTT.

About this clone: At the DNA level, this CDR3 is encoded by other sequences in the same sample as well. This chain joins TRBV7-9 and TRBJ1-1, with no clear D. The length of the CDR3 is 13 residues. The germline gives CDR1 SEHNR, CDR2 FQNEAQ (reference sequence). Trimming cost V 5 bases and J 2 bases, with 9 bases left between them. The CDR3 region is CASSPRENTEAFF. The CDR3 bases are TGTGCCAGCAGCCCCCGGGAAAACACTGAAGCTTTCTTT.

The chain couples TRBV11-3 to TRBJ2-3, with D uncertain. V was cut by 5 bases and J by 8 bases, with 17 bases left in between. CDR3 length equals 14 residues. Germline V gene data show CDR1 as SGHNT and CDR2 as YENEEA. In DNA form, the CDR3 reads TGTGCCAGCAGCCCACCTGGGTCCCGAAGTACGCAGTATTTT. The encoded protein is CASSPPGSRSTQYF. The full variable domain, completed using reference TRBV11-3 and TRBJ2-3, is EAGVVQSPRYKIIEKKQPVAFWCNPISGHNTLYWYLQNLGQGPELLIRYENEEAVDDSQLPKDRFSAERLKGVDSTLKIQPAELGDSAVYLCASSPPGSRSTQYFGPGTRLTVL.

The J gene is TRBJ2-1, the V gene TRBV4-1; D is unresolved. Per germline, CDR1 MGHRA and CDR2 YSYEKL. The CDR3 sequence is 12 residues long. Deletions cut 5 bases from V and 7 bases from J, with 9 bases between. CDR3 sequence: CASSTRTNEQFF. CDR3 nucleotide sequence: TGCGCCAGCAGCACCCGTACAAATGAGCAGTTCTTC.

On this clone: Other DNA sequences from this sample encode an identical CDR3 as well. The J gene is TRBJ2-7, the V gene TRBV7-9; 10 nucleotides line up with TRBD1. After removal of 1 base from V and 2 bases from J, the junction contained 2 bases not matched to a gene. Germline V CDR1 and CDR2: SEHNR, FQNEAQ (reference sequence). The CDR3 spans 15 residues. This chain's CDR3 is CASSLEGTGAYEQYF. The CDR3 DNA sequence: TGTGCCAGCAGCTTAGAAGGGACAGGGGCCTACGAGCAGTACTTC. The variable domain in full, completed from reference TRBV7-9 and TRBJ2-7, reads DTGVSQNPRHKITKRGQNVTFRCDPISEHNRLYWYRQTLGQGPEFLTYFQNEAQLEKSRLLSDRFSAERPKGSFSTLEIQRTEQGDSAMYLCASSLEGTGAYEQYFGPGTRLTVT.

The chain employs TRBV11-2 and TRBJ2-7; 12 bases map to TRBD2. The CDR3 is 13 amino acids. With 5 bases clipped from V and 7 bases from J, the junction kept 3 bases outside the gene matches. Germline lookup yields CDR1 SGHAT and CDR2 FQNNGV. The CDR3 DNA is TGTGCCAGCAGCGGACTAGCGGGATATGAGCAGTACTTC. This sequence encodes CASSGLAGYEQYF.

The chain joins TRBV2 to TRBJ1-1; D perhaps matches TRBD1 (6 bases). The length of the CDR3 is 13 residues. CDR1 and CDR2 (germline): SNHLY, FYNNEI. The V gene lost 11 bases and the J gene lost 8 bases, with 21 bases spanning the gap. The CDR3 DNA reads TGTGCCTCCTCCAGGTCAGGGGCGATCGAAGCTTTCTTT. This gives the protein CASSRSGAIEAFF.

The chain employs TRBV29-1 and TRBJ1-5; D remains ambiguous. V was shortened by 0 bases and J by 3 bases, with 6 bases between the two germline ends. Germline CDR1 SQVTM, CDR2 ANQGSEA. CDR3 length: 13 residues. The CDR3 DNA reads TGCAGCGTTGAAGAGCGGCTCAATCAGCCCCAGCATTTT. Encoded protein: CSVEERLNQPQHF.

V and J are TRBV7-6 and TRBJ2-5; perhaps TRBD2 as D (6 bases). The germline V gene has CDR1 SGHVS and CDR2 FNYEAQ. CDR3 length: 18 residues. V was clipped by 4 bases and J by 5 bases, with 26 bases between them. The CDR3, as DNA: TGTGCCAGCAGCTCCCTCGTGGGGGGAACGATCATACAGGAGACCCAGTACTTC. Its protein is CASSSLVGGTIIQETQYF.

The rearrangement joins TRBV15 to TRBJ2-1, with D possibly being TRBD1 or TRBD2 (6 bases each). Trimming cost V 8 bases and J 7 bases, with 18 bases left between them. The length of the CDR3 is 14 residues. The V gene's germline CDR1 is LNHNV and CDR2 YYDKDF (reference sequence). CDR3 DNA: TGTGCCACCTCCCCTGGGGGGCCCGGGAATGAGCAGTTCTTC. It is translated as CATSPGGPGNEQFF.

This clone has a handful of counts. V gene TRBV6-1 combines with J gene TRBJ1-1; 9 nucleotides line up with TRBD1. This CDR3 is built from 15 residues. The germline V gene encodes CDR1 MNHNS and CDR2 SASEGT. With V trimmed by 4 bases and J by 6 bases, 9 bases remained unmatched. As DNA, the CDR3 is TGTGCCAGCAGTGGGAAAGGACAGGGGTTCGCTGAAGCTTTCTTT. Protein product: CASSGKGQGFAEAFF.

The CDR3 sequence: CASSTRRDGINYGYTF. In DNA form, the CDR3 reads TGTGCCAGCAGCACCAGAAGAGACGGGATAAACTATGGCTACACCTTC. The chain uses TRBV9 and TRBJ1-2; no definite D call. The CDR3 consists of 16 residues. V dropped 4 bases and J dropped 2 bases, with 18 bases sitting between them. CDR1 SGDLS and CDR2 YYNGEE come from the germline V gene.

The chain employs TRBV28 and TRBJ2-1, with 10 positions matching TRBD1. With V trimmed by 5 bases and J by 4 bases, 5 bases remained unmatched. Germline values: CDR1 MDHEN, CDR2 SYDVKM. This CDR3 has 15 residues. DNA of the CDR3: TGTGCCAGCAGTCGCCCGGGACAGGGGTACAATGAGCAGTTCTTC. As protein: CASSRPGQGYNEQFF.

About this clone: The same CDR3 is also encoded by other DNA sequences in this sample. The rearrangement joins TRBV9 to TRBJ2-7; perhaps D is TRBD1 or TRBD2 (5 bases each). V shed 2 bases and J shed 3 bases, with 9 bases lying between them. Germline CDR1 reads SGDLS; CDR2 reads YYNGEE. This CDR3 spans 13 amino acids. The CDR3 spells CASSVGGNYEQYF. The CDR3 coding sequence is TGTGCCAGCAGCGTTGGGGGAAACTACGAGCAGTACTTC.

This chain joins TRBV7-8 and TRBJ1-5; TRBD1 matches at 7 bases. V dropped 5 bases and J dropped 9; count of bases not matched to a gene: 13. The CDR3 sequence is 15 residues long. Germline-derived CDR1 and CDR2 are SGHVS and FQNEAQ. Written as DNA, the CDR3 is TGTGCCAGCAGCATAAGGGACAGTTGGGTGGGGCCCCAGCATTTT. This encodes CASSIRDSWVGPQHF.

The genes are TRBV6-1 and TRBJ2-6, with D tentatively TRBD2 (5 bases). Germline V CDR1 and CDR2: MNHNS, SASEGT. V dropped 7 bases and J dropped 4 bases, with 11 bases sitting between them. This CDR3 spans 14 amino acids. DNA of the CDR3: TGTGCCAGCAATCCGGCTAGCGGGGCCAACGTCCTGACTTTC. Encoded protein: CASNPASGANVLTF.

This clone appeared once. The rearrangement joins TRBV9 to TRBJ2-2, with 7 bases lining up with TRBD2. CDR3 length: 15 amino acids. Germline CDR1 reads SGDLS; CDR2 reads YYNGEE. J lost 6 bases, V lost 3 bases, and 8 bases had no gene match. CDR3 coding DNA: TGTGCCAGCAGCGGGTGGGAGGGATTTTCCGGGGAGCTGTTTTTT. It yields the protein CASSGWEGFSGELFF.

This chain joins TRBV28 and TRBJ2-3; 8 bases align to TRBD2. CDR1 is MDHEN and CDR2 is SYDVKM in the germline V gene. This CDR3 contains 16 residues. Trimming took 7 bases from V and 3 from J; bases not matched to a gene: 12. CDR3 DNA: TGTGCCAGCATTCGACTAGCGTATGGGGCGACAGATACGCAGTATTTT. Its translation is CASIRLAYGATDTQYF. The whole variable domain, remainder taken from reference TRBV28 and TRBJ2-3, is DVKVTQSSRYLVKRTGEKVFLECVQDMDHENMFWYRQDPGLGLRLIYFSYDVKMKEKGDIPEGYSVSREKKERFSLILESASTNQTSMYLCASIRLAYGATDTQYFGPGTRLTVL.

The chain is built from TRBV27 and TRBJ2-7, with D hard to call. CDR3 length: 13 residues. Trimming shortened V by 6 bases and J by 2 bases, and 11 bases separated the two germline ends. The germline V gene encodes CDR1 MNHEY and CDR2 SMNVEV (reference sequence). CDR3 bases: TGTGCCAGCAGCCCAGCGTCTACCTACGAGCAGTACTTC. Translating gives CASSPASTYEQYF.

The genes are TRBV2 and TRBJ2-3; no definite D call. CDR1 SNHLY and CDR2 FYNNEI come from the germline V gene. The CDR3 runs 11 residues. The V gene lost 6 bases and the J gene lost 14 bases, with 15 bases spanning the gap. CDR3 sequence: CASRAGERPYF. CDR3 DNA: TGTGCCAGCAGGGCAGGAGAACGCCCGTATTTT.

The chain joins TRBV28 to TRBJ1-5; 7 bases agree with TRBD1. The V gene's germline CDR1 is MDHEN and CDR2 SYDVKM. The V gene end was trimmed by 4 bases and the J gene end by 0 bases; junction bases not matched to a gene: 6. CDR3 size: 16 residues. The CDR3 DNA reads as TGTGCCAGCAGTTCGGGACAGTTTTATAGCAATCAGCCCCAGCATTTT. Its protein product is CASSSGQFYSNQPQHF. The full variable domain, completed using reference TRBV28 and TRBJ1-5, is DVKVTQSSRYLVKRTGEKVFLECVQDMDHENMFWYRQDPGLGLRLIYFSYDVKMKEKGDIPEGYSVSREKKERFSLILESASTNQTSMYLCASSSGQFYSNQPQHFGDGTRLSIL.

The V gene is TRBV4-1, the J gene TRBJ1-1; possible D gene TRBD1, 6 bases. V was shortened by 2 bases and J by 1 base, with 11 bases between the two germline ends. The germline V gene encodes CDR1 MGHRA and CDR2 YSYEKL. The CDR3 covers 15 residues. The CDR3 spells CASSQHRVWNTEAFF. For the CDR3, the DNA is TGCGCCAGCAGCCAACACAGGGTTTGGAACACTGAAGCTTTCTTT.

The chain carries TRBV29-1 and TRBJ1-2; D is possibly TRBD1 (6 bases). Trimming took 6 bases from V and 1 from J, leaving 21 bases between them. The CDR3 is 16 residues long. Germline lookup yields CDR1 SQVTM and CDR2 ANQGSEA. CDR3 region: CSVRVSQGTLNYGYTF. As DNA, the CDR3 is TGCAGCGTGAGAGTATCCCAGGGGACCCTTAACTATGGCTACACCTTC.

This rearrangement joins TRBV6-6 to TRBJ1-1; TRBD1 matches 12 bases. Looked up from germline, CDR1 is MNHNY and CDR2 is SVGAGI (reference sequence). The J segment lost 5 bases and the V segment lost 1 base, leaving 2 bases of the junction unmatched. CDR3 length: 15 residues. The CDR3 DNA sequence: TGTGCCAGCAGTTACTGGGACAGGGGGCAAACTGAAGCTTTCTTT. Translated, it gives CASSYWDRGQTEAFF.

This rearrangement joins TRBV7-9 to TRBJ1-5; D is undetermined. The V gene's germline CDR1 is SEHNR and CDR2 FQNEAQ (reference sequence). The V end was cut by 1 base, the J end by 4 bases, with 17 bases between. This CDR3 spans 17 amino acids. The CDR3 spells CASSLEFPGQLNQPQHF. As DNA, the CDR3 is TGTGCCAGCAGCTTAGAGTTTCCAGGCCAACTAAATCAGCCCCAGCATTTT.

This sequence joins TRBV7-8 and TRBJ2-7; 10 bases are shared with TRBD2. J gave up 0 bases and V 5 bases, and 13 bases lay outside the gene matches. Germline V gene sequence: CDR1 SGHVS, CDR2 FQNEAQ. CDR3 length equals 18 residues. The DNA of the CDR3 is TGTGCCAGCAGCATCAGACTAGCGGGCGGGCCAAGCTCCTACGAGCAGTACTTC. This encodes CASSIRLAGGPSSYEQYF. The variable domain in full, with the rest retrieved from reference TRBV7-8 and TRBJ2-7, is GAGVSQSPRYKVAKRGQDVALRCDPISGHVSLFWYQQALGQGPEFLTYFQNEAQLDKSGLPSDRFFAERPEGSVSTLKIQRTQQEDSAVYLCASSIRLAGGPSSYEQYFGPGTRLTVT.

The genes are TRBV9 and TRBJ1-2, with unresolved D. Germline V gene lookup returns CDR1 SGDLS and CDR2 YYNGEE. This CDR3 is built from 15 residues. V lost 0 bases, J lost 8 bases, and 17 bases lay in between. DNA of the CDR3: TGTGCCAGCAGCGTAGGCGGTGGGCCGGGAGCGGGCTACACCTTC. It is translated as CASSVGGGPGAGYTF.

CDR3 residues: CSVEVPRTQRYEQYF. CDR3 nucleotides: TGCAGCGTTGAAGTACCACGGACCCAACGGTACGAGCAGTACTTC. The chain joins TRBV29-1 to TRBJ2-7; the D is unclear. Trimming took off 1 base at V and 4 bases at J, with 17 bases between the two ends. This CDR3 is 15 amino acids long. The germline gives CDR1 SQVTM, CDR2 ANQGSEA.

The genes are TRBV11-2 and TRBJ2-7; TRBD2 might be the D (5 bases). Trimming stripped 4 bases from V and 5 bases from J, with 12 bases between. CDR3 length: 13 residues. In germline, CDR1 is SGHAT, CDR2 FQNNGV. The CDR3 spells CASSSLRGNEQYF. The CDR3 bases are TGTGCCAGCAGCTCCCTCCGGGGTAACGAGCAGTACTTC.

The chain links TRBV6-1 to TRBJ2-3; D is undetermined. The CDR3 extends over 12 amino acids. Germline V gene sequence: CDR1 MNHNS, CDR2 SASEGT. Trimming left V 8 bases short and J 7 bases short, with 13 bases between. The CDR3 nucleotides read TGTGCCAGCCTCGCCCCGTGGAATACGCAGTATTTT. As protein: CASLAPWNTQYF.

The chain combines TRBV19 with TRBJ1-1; D unclear. CDR1 is LNHDA, CDR2 SQIVND, per germline (reference sequence). The CDR3 consists of 10 residues. V lost 8 bases and J lost 3, with 4 bases in between. The DNA of the CDR3 is TGTGCCAGTTTCGACACTGAAGCTTTCTTT. It specifies CASFDTEAFF.

This clone was picked up one time. V gene TRBV5-8 combines with J gene TRBJ2-7; 7 bases align to TRBD2. The CDR3 loop spans 15 amino acids. J lost 2 bases, V lost 4 bases, and 9 bases had no gene match. Germline CDR1 and CDR2: SGHTS and YDEGEE. CDR3 loop: CASSPREGNPYEQYF. CDR3 DNA: TGTGCCAGCAGCCCCAGGGAGGGAAATCCCTACGAGCAGTACTTC.